The 2 T cell receptor beta chains below come from one sample, sequenced in a study of PD-L1 blockade in urothelial cancer. Time point specified: pretreatment peripheral blood. Assay used: immunoSEQ multiplex PCR; TCRdb lists only in-frame clones, some missing. The sample yields over 100,000 clones, 65% to 85% seen once. The source was PBMCs, collected around atezolizumab (anti-PD-L1) treatment. The source of these receptors is a man aged 45-65 years with urothelial cancer.

J is TRBJ2-5 and V is TRBV11-2; TRBD2 matches 10 bases. CDR3 length: 15 residues. The V segment lost 7 bases and the J segment 0 bases; nucleotides outside the gene matches: 5. The germline V gene has CDR1 SGHAT and CDR2 FQNNGV. The CDR3 sequence is CASKNLAGDQETQYF. CDR3 in DNA: TGTGCCAGCAAAAATCTAGCGGGAGACCAAGAGACCCAGTACTTC.

The genes are TRBV7-2 and TRBJ2-5, with a tentative D call TRBD2 (5 bases). Germline V lookup: CDR1 SGHTA, CDR2 FQGNSA. Between the trimmed V and J ends, which lost 5 bases and 4 bases, there was a span of 14 bases. This CDR3 has 14 residues. The CDR3 coding sequence is TGTGCCAGCAGCCCGGAGAGGGCCGGAGAGACCCAGTACTTC. This sequence encodes CASSPERAGETQYF.